This record looks at one T cell receptor (beta chain) sequence and its context. Its antigen is as yet unknown. This CDR3 is 13 amino acids long. V dropped 6 bases and J dropped 3; count of bases not matched to a gene: 5. The germline gives CDR1 SNHLY, CDR2 FYNNEI. The record originates from a study of identical twins. General observations from the study: A cross-sectional statistical analysis, not follow-up of the same donors, supported the conclusions. Twin pairs had excess sharing that was weaker in beta out-of-frame sequences.

With template switching, a universal primer site was added, and the cDNA carried unique molecular identifiers. Each CDR3 protein gets one entry after TCRdb re-called the 5' RACE reads with MiXCR. Of approximately 280,000 distinct CDR3 sequences in the sample, about 8% are singletons; the top ten hold over 2%. These data also formed part of another study, on yellow fever vaccine responses in identical twins.

The sequence came from a woman under 30 in good health. The V gene is TRBV2, the J gene TRBJ2-7; 7 nucleotides match TRBD2. What was sequenced was memory (CD45RO+) T cells sorted from blood. CDR3 DNA: TGTGCCAGCAGCACTAGCGCTCGCTACGAGCAGTACTTC. This codes for CASSTSARYEQYF.